This is a list of T cell receptor beta chains from one sample in a study of T cells after yellow fever vaccination. Each CDR3 protein gets one entry after TCRdb re-called the 5' RACE reads with MiXCR. The table shows 200,000 to 300,000 distinct CDR3 sequences, with over 3% occurring only once. The sequencing used PBMCs, collected 15 days after the yellow fever booster vaccination. The receptors come from a man aged 18 to 35 who received the YFV17D yellow fever vaccine. Each CDR3 is given with its conserved first and last residue. Fields, in order: J gene, D gene, clone size, V gene, CDR3 DNA, CDR3 protein. A D gene is named only where the DNA matches it firmly. Size tells how often a clone was seen (once, few, many) or the class of an expanded clone, and some rows leave it out.

>TRBJ2-7|-|many|TRBV6-2/TRBV6-3
TGTGCCAGCAGTTACGACTACTCCTACGAGCAGTACTTC
CASSYDYSYEQYF
>TRBJ1-4|-|-|TRBV7-8
TGTGCCAGCAGCTTATTAGGGACCTATAATGAAAAACTGTTTTTT
CASSLLGTYNEKLFF
>TRBJ1-1|TRBD1|many|TRBV11-3
TGTGCCAGCAGCCCCGGACAGGGGAGTAACACTGAAGCTTTCTTT
CASSPGQGSNTEAFF
>TRBJ1-1|-|many|TRBV20-1
TGCAGTGCTAGAGTAGCAAACACTGAAGCTTTCTTT
CSARVANTEAFF
>TRBJ1-2|-|many|TRBV5-6
TGTGCCAGCAGCTTGCGGCGCTATGGCTACACCTTC
CASSLRRYGYTF
>TRBJ2-2|-|many|TRBV7-2
TGTGCCAGCAGACGGCCGGGGCTCACCAACACCGGGGAGCTGTTTTTT
CASRRPGLTNTGELFF
>TRBJ2-3|-|few|TRBV12-3/TRBV12-4
TGTGCCAGCAGTTTTACTTCACCGCCACATCGCGGAGTAGCTACGCAGTATTTT
CASSFTSPPHRGVATQYF
>TRBJ2-2|-|many|TRBV2
TGTGCCAGCAACCCCACGAACACCGGGGAGCTGTTTTTT
CASNPTNTGELFF
>TRBJ2-2|TRBD2|many|TRBV6-4
TGTGCCAGCAGTGACAGCGGGGACACCGGGGAGCTGTTTTTT
CASSDSGDTGELFF
>TRBJ2-1|TRBD2|many|TRBV20-1
TGCAGTGTGGCGGGGGGAAACAATGAGCAGTTCTTC
CSVAGGNNEQFF
>TRBJ2-2|TRBD2|many|TRBV12-3/TRBV12-4
TGTGCCAGCAGTTTTTGGAGCGGGGGAGGGGAGCTGTTTTTT
CASSFWSGGGELFF
>TRBJ2-3|-|many|TRBV7-2
TGTGCCAGCAGCTTATATTCCGGATTTGACACAGATACGCAGTATTTT
CASSLYSGFDTDTQYF
>TRBJ2-7|TRBD1|many|TRBV7-9
TGTGCCAGCAGCTCCGCCAGGGGGCCTGGGGAGCAGTACTTC
CASSSARGPGEQYF
>TRBJ1-1|-|many|TRBV4-3
TGCGCCAGCAGCCATGACCGGACGGTGAACACTGAAGCTTTCTTT
CASSHDRTVNTEAFF
>TRBJ2-1|TRBD1|many|TRBV5-1
TGCGCCAGCAGCCGGACAGGGGGCAATGAGCAGTTCTTC
CASSRTGGNEQFF